These 16 T cell receptor beta chains share one sample of origin, sequenced in a study of T cell responses to AZD1222 COVID-19 vaccine. Using immunoSEQ multiplex PCR, the repertoire was profiled, and TCRdb retains in-frame clones only, with some absent. The data contain 130,000 to 150,000 clones, more than 70% of them singletons. This specimen was peripheral blood, taken on day 0 of AZD1222 vaccination. These receptors were obtained from an adult in good health.

The chain employs TRBV18 and TRBJ1-1; TRBD1 might be the D (5 bases). The CDR3 runs to 13 residues. Trimming removed 6 bases from V and 0 bases from J, with 8 bases in between. The germline V gene encodes CDR1 KGHSH and CDR2 LQKENI. CDR3 protein: CASSGGMNTEAFF. The CDR3 DNA reads as TGTGCCAGCTCGGGGGGTATGAACACTGAAGCTTTCTTT.

The chain links TRBV6-2 or TRBV6-3 to TRBJ2-7, with D tentatively TRBD1 (5 bases). V lost 4 bases to trimming and J lost 2 bases, with 12 bases between them. The CDR3 contains 14 residues. The germline V gene encodes CDR1 MNHEY and CDR2 SVGEGT. CDR3 sequence: CASSSQVAPYEQYF. CDR3 nucleotides: TGTGCCAGCAGTTCACAGGTAGCCCCCTACGAGCAGTACTTC.

The rearrangement links TRBV3-1 (or the pseudogene TRBV3-2) to TRBJ1-2, with D perhaps TRBD1 (6 bases). The CDR3 consists of 12 residues. CDR1 is LGHDT, CDR2 YNNKEL, per germline (reference sequence). The germline V and J ends were trimmed by 6 bases and 9 bases, with 14 bases remaining between them. CDR3 in DNA: TGTGCCAGCAGTAATCAGGGGAATAGCTACACCTTC. Its translation: CASSNQGNSYTF.

The rearrangement links TRBV6-6 to TRBJ2-5; D possibly corresponds to TRBD1 (6 bases). The CDR3 runs to 11 residues. Germline CDR1 MNHNY, CDR2 SVGAGI (reference sequence). With 8 bases removed from V and 4 bases from J, the gap between germline ends came to 8 bases. The CDR3 sequence is CASGGAETQYF. In DNA form, the CDR3 reads TGTGCCAGCGGGGGCGCAGAGACCCAGTACTTC.

This clone has just a few counts. This rearrangement joins TRBV5-1 to TRBJ2-2, with a tentative D call TRBD2 (5 bases). The germline V gene has CDR1 SGHRS and CDR2 YFSETQ. This CDR3 has 15 residues. The V gene lost 1 base and the J gene lost 5 bases, with 12 bases spanning the gap. As DNA, the CDR3 is TGCGCCAGCAGCTTGAAACATTCGGGGACCGGGGAGCTGTTTTTT. Amino acid sequence: CASSLKHSGTGELFF.

This chain connects TRBV18 to TRBJ2-7; D possibly corresponds to TRBD1 (6 bases). Germline CDR1 KGHSH, CDR2 LQKENI. This CDR3 is built from 14 residues. V was trimmed by 3 bases and J by 5 bases, leaving 14 bases between them. The CDR3 spells CASSPSQGSNEQYF. CDR3 DNA sequence: TGTGCCAGCTCACCCAGCCAGGGGAGCAACGAGCAGTACTTC.

V and J are TRBV18 and TRBJ2-2; 8 bases are shared with TRBD1. The V gene's germline CDR1 is KGHSH and CDR2 LQKENI. Trimming cost V 1 base and J 3 bases; bases outside gene matches: 10. The CDR3 is 18 residues long. The CDR3 nucleotides read TGTGCCAGCTCACCACGCCTCGCAGGGGGCGCGGACACCGGGGAGCTGTTTTTT. Protein product: CASSPRLAGGADTGELFF. Filled out from reference TRBV18 and TRBJ2-2, the complete variable domain reads NAGVMQNPRHLVRRRGQEARLRCSPMKGHSHVYWYRQLPEEGLKFMVYLQKENIIDESGMPKERFSAEFPKEGPSILRIQQVVRGDSAAYFCASSPRLAGGADTGELFFGEGSRLTVL.

The genes are TRBV27 and TRBJ1-2, with 10 bases that match TRBD1. The CDR3 spans 17 residues. Germline V gene sequence: CDR1 MNHEY, CDR2 SMNVEV (reference sequence). V lost 1 base to trimming and J lost 7 bases; unmatched junction nucleotides: 12. The DNA of the CDR3 is TGTGCCAGCAGTTTATACCCGCCGGGACAGGGGAGAGGTGGCTACACCTTC. It is translated as CASSLYPPGQGRGGYTF.

This clone is a singleton in its sample. This chain uses TRBV6-5 with TRBJ1-1, with TRBD1 identical over 9 bases. Per the germline V gene, CDR1 is MNHEY and CDR2 is SVGAGI. V shed 6 bases, J shed 5 bases, and the junction held 7 bases outside the gene matches. The CDR3 runs 14 residues. CDR3 loop: CASSRGDRVTEAFF. The CDR3 coding sequence is TGTGCCAGCAGCCGCGGGGACAGGGTTACTGAAGCTTTCTTT.

The CDR3 region is CASSLEAGGSYEQYF. The DNA of the CDR3 is TGTGCCAGCAGCTTAGAGGCAGGGGGGTCCTACGAGCAGTACTTC. The gene calls are TRBV7-2 and TRBJ2-7, with D perhaps matching TRBD1 (7 bases). The CDR3 consists of 15 residues. Germline V CDR1 and CDR2: SGHTA, FQGNSA. The V end lost 1 base, the J end lost 1 base, and 11 bases lay between the germline ends.

J is TRBJ2-1 and V is TRBV12-3 or TRBV12-4; D gene uncertain. CDR3 length equals 13 residues. V lost 3 bases to trimming and J lost 5 bases, with 8 bases between them. CDR3 DNA sequence: TGTGCCAGCAGTTTGGGCGCAAACAATGAGCAGTTCTTC. Residues: CASSLGANNEQFF.

This chain connects TRBV5-8 to TRBJ1-3, with TRBD1 matching over 7 bases. Germline loops: CDR1 SGHTS, CDR2 YDEGEE. J was trimmed by 0 bases and V by 1 base; bases with no gene match: 7. CDR3 length: 17 amino acids. The CDR3 protein is CASSLSQGGFSGNTIYF. The CDR3 DNA follows: TGTGCCAGCAGCTTGTCGCAGGGGGGCTTCTCTGGAAACACCATATATTTT.

This clone was counted once. The DNA for the CDR3 is TGTGCCAGCTCTACCCGTCCGGGCAGCTACGAGCAGTACTTC. This sequence encodes CASSTRPGSYEQYF. The genes are TRBV18 and TRBJ2-7; D is ambiguous. Trimming pared 6 bases from V and 3 bases from J, leaving 15 bases between. CDR1 and CDR2 (germline): KGHSH, LQKENI. The CDR3 is 14 amino acids.

The chain links TRBV27 to TRBJ2-7, with 7 bases aligning to TRBD2. Germline V gives CDR1 MNHEY, CDR2 SMNVEV (reference sequence). V shed 3 bases, J shed 3 bases, and the junction held 2 bases outside the gene matches. CDR3 length: 13 residues. The CDR3 DNA reads as TGTGCCAGCAGTTTTACGGGGGGCTACGAGCAGTACTTC. It codes for CASSFTGGYEQYF.

The rearrangement joins TRBV7-8 to TRBJ2-2; D is undetermined. The CDR3 contains 15 residues. The germline CDR1 and CDR2 sequences are SGHVS and FQNEAQ. With 1 base removed from V and 5 bases from J, the gap between germline ends came to 11 bases. The CDR3 protein is CASSLELVGTGELFF. CDR3 sequence (DNA): TGTGCCAGCAGCTTAGAGTTGGTGGGGACCGGGGAGCTGTTTTTT.

Turning to this clone: Within the sample, other DNA sequences also encode this same CDR3. The chain couples TRBV18 to TRBJ2-7; 12 nucleotides align to TRBD1. The CDR3 consists of 15 residues. J was trimmed by 4 bases and V by 0 bases; bases with no gene match: 1. Germline-derived CDR1 and CDR2 are KGHSH and LQKENI. In DNA form, the CDR3 reads TGTGCCAGCTCACCACCGGGACAGGGGGCTTACGAGCAGTACTTC. As protein: CASSPPGQGAYEQYF.